This section outlines one T cell receptor (beta chain) sequence together with its context. The antigen remains undetermined. Noted time point: 2015-2016 season, pre-vaccination. Vaccine contraindications, substance abuse, HIV/AIDS, active malignancy and active illness excluded donors. These data originate in a study of follicular helper T cells after annual influenza vaccination. Regarding the study as a whole: Plasmablast frequency change correlated with clonality change in ICOS+CD38+ cTfh. Successive annual vaccinations recalled a recurrent oligoclonal ICOS+CD38+ cTfh response with influenza-specific clonotypes.

The protocol was immunoSEQ multiplex PCR, while the TCRdb copy is restricted to in-frame clones and leaves out a portion. The data show about 10,000 clones, more than 65% seen once. The J segment lost 12 bases and the V segment lost 5 bases, leaving 5 bases of the junction unmatched. The germline V gene has CDR1 MNHNY and CDR2 SVGAGI (reference sequence). CDR3 length: 11 amino acids. Sequencing was performed on CXCR5+ CD38- circulating T follicular helper cells from blood, taken on the day of influenza vaccination. The subset is: circulating Tfh, non-naive CD4+CXCR5+PD-1+ (ICOS+CD38+ or ICOS-CD38-). The TCR originated in an adult who received the influenza vaccine. This chain joins TRBV6-6 and TRBJ1-2, with 8 bases aligning to TRBD1. The CDR3 DNA reads as TGTGCCAGCAGTATGGACAGGGTCCACACCTTC. It specifies CASSMDRVHTF.